This TCR beta chain was observed in a study of T cells after yellow fever vaccination. The J segment lost 4 bases and the V segment lost 3 bases, leaving 5 bases of the junction unmatched. This CDR3 has 15 residues. Germline CDR1 reads SGHNT; CDR2 reads YENEEA. Regarding the study as a whole: Clones that expanded after primary vaccination mostly reappeared after the booster (96% CD4, around 87% CD8).

Template switching by 5'RACE produced TCR cDNA, adding a universal primer site and UMIs. MiXCR was run by TCRdb on the 5' RACE reads, yielding one entry per CDR3 protein. The table has around 120,000 distinct CDR3 sequences, approximately 7.1% seen once. This clonotype showed up many times. Its cognate antigen is unknown. The receptor was derived from a man between 18 and 35 years old who received the YFV17D yellow fever vaccine. The chain has TRBV11-3 and TRBJ2-1, with 8 bases identical to TRBD2. Specimen: CD4+ T cells sorted from PBMCs, collected around 45 days after the first yellow fever vaccination. CDR3 in DNA: TGTGCCAGCAGCTTGGCAGCGGGGGTTTACAATGAGCAGTTCTTC. Its protein is CASSLAAGVYNEQFF.